A single sample gave rise to the 20 T cell receptor beta chains below, sequenced in a study of blood T cell repertoires in COVID-19. Profiling relied on immunoSEQ multiplex PCR, and the TCRdb table lists in-frame clones only, not all of them. The table shows 300,000 to 400,000 clones, with 65% to 90% occurring only once. Sequencing was done on a sample of peripheral blood. Receptor source: a human donor in a cohort sampled during active COVID-19.

The chain combines TRBV4-1 with TRBJ2-7; 9 bases line up with TRBD1. J was trimmed by 4 bases and V by 3 bases; bases with no gene match: 7. The CDR3 totals 15 residues. Per germline, CDR1 MGHRA and CDR2 YSYEKL. Here the CDR3 DNA reads TGCGCCAGCAGCCATAGGGGACAGGGTCTTTACGAGCAGTACTTC. Translated: CASSHRGQGLYEQYF.

The rearrangement links TRBV19 to TRBJ1-6, with 7 bases aligning to TRBD1. Trimming at V came to 6 bases and at J to 5 bases, leaving 10 bases not matched to a gene. This CDR3 contains 16 residues. In germline, CDR1 is LNHDA, CDR2 SQIVND (reference sequence). Written as DNA, the CDR3 is TGTGCCAGTAGCCATAAAGGGACAGTCAATAATTCACCCCTCCACTTT. Translation: CASSHKGTVNNSPLHF.

The V call is TRBV12-3 or TRBV12-4, the J call TRBJ1-1; no clear D gene. The CDR3 totals 13 residues. The V and J ends lost 3 bases and 1 base respectively, with 6 bases between them. CDR3: CASSLIGNTEAFF. CDR3 DNA sequence: TGTGCCAGCAGTTTGATCGGGAACACTGAAGCTTTCTTT.

The rearrangement uses TRBV6-5 and TRBJ1-2, with D perhaps TRBD1 (6 bases). This CDR3 comprises 15 residues. Germline loops: CDR1 MNHEY, CDR2 SVGAGI. The V end was cut by 2 bases, the J end by 4 bases, with 14 bases between. CDR3 residues: CASSYLVGAGYGYTF. Written as DNA, the CDR3 is TGTGCCAGCAGTTACCTCGTGGGGGCCGGCTATGGCTACACCTTC.

This chain links TRBV3-1 (or the pseudogene TRBV3-2) with TRBJ2-1; TRBD2 is a possible D gene (7 bases). Looked up from germline, CDR1 is LGHDT and CDR2 is YNNKEL (reference sequence). The CDR3 loop spans 14 amino acids. V gave up 5 bases and J gave up 3 bases, with 11 bases separating them. In DNA form, the CDR3 reads TGTGCCAGCAGCGGGGGGGCCGACTACAATGAGCAGTTCTTC. Its translation is CASSGGADYNEQFF.

The chain employs TRBV6-5 and TRBJ1-1; TRBD1 might be the D (6 bases). Trimming removed 6 bases from V and 8 bases from J, with 10 bases in between. Germline CDR1 and CDR2: MNHEY and SVGAGI. CDR3 length equals 11 residues. The CDR3 spells CASRNDREAFF. The CDR3, as DNA: TGTGCCAGCAGAAACGACAGGGAAGCTTTCTTT.

The gene calls are TRBV3-1 (or the pseudogene TRBV3-2) and TRBJ1-1, with TRBD1 as a possible D gene (6 bases). Germline V gene data show CDR1 as LGHDT and CDR2 as YNNKEL (reference sequence). This CDR3 is built from 13 residues. Trimming shortened V by 4 bases and J by 8 bases, and 14 bases separated the two germline ends. The CDR3 sequence: CASSPQPTGEAFF. In DNA form, the CDR3 reads TGTGCCAGCAGCCCCCAGCCCACAGGGGAAGCTTTCTTT.

V gene TRBV2 combines with J gene TRBJ1-2; unclear D gene. This CDR3 is built from 10 residues. V was cut by 8 bases and J by 6 bases, with 7 bases left in between. Per germline, CDR1 SNHLY and CDR2 FYNNEI. In DNA form, the CDR3 reads TGTGCCAGCCTCGAGGATGGCTACACCTTC. This translates into CASLEDGYTF.

The V gene is TRBV7-6, the J gene TRBJ2-3; TRBD1 matches 11 bases. J gave up 4 bases and V 2 bases, and 5 bases lay outside the gene matches. Germline V gives CDR1 SGHVS, CDR2 FNYEAQ. CDR3 length: 16 amino acids. CDR3 residues: CASSLFGTGGADTQYF. The CDR3 coding sequence is TGTGCCAGCAGCTTATTCGGGACAGGGGGTGCAGATACGCAGTATTTT. The entire variable domain, with the rest obtained from reference TRBV7-6 and TRBJ2-3, is as follows: GAGVSQSPRYKVTKRGQDVALRCDPISGHVSLYWYRQALGQGPEFLTYFNYEAQQDKSGLPNDRFSAERPEGSISTLTIQRTEQRDSAMYRCASSLFGTGGADTQYFGPGTRLTVL.

V and J are TRBV29-1 and TRBJ2-1; D gene ambiguous. This CDR3 has 12 amino acids. Looked up from germline, CDR1 is SQVTM and CDR2 is ANQGSEA. V gave up 2 bases and J gave up 8 bases, with 10 bases separating them. The CDR3 nucleotides are TGCAGCGTTGAACATCACCGGGATGAGCAGTTCTTC. Translation: CSVEHHRDEQFF.

The J gene is TRBJ1-1, the V gene TRBV18; D not resolved. The CDR3 extends over 12 amino acids. Trimming took off 8 bases at V and 0 bases at J, with 7 bases between the two ends. Germline V gene sequence: CDR1 KGHSH, CDR2 LQKENI. CDR3 loop: CASTYLNTEAFF. The CDR3 bases are TGTGCCAGCACCTATTTGAACACTGAAGCTTTCTTT. Filled out from reference TRBV18 and TRBJ1-1, the complete variable domain reads NAGVMQNPRHLVRRRGQEARLRCSPMKGHSHVYWYRQLPEEGLKFMVYLQKENIIDESGMPKERFSAEFPKEGPSILRIQQVVRGDSAAYFCASTYLNTEAFFGQGTRLTVV.

The V and J genes are TRBV18 and TRBJ2-7; D may be TRBD1 (5 bases). Germline loops: CDR1 KGHSH, CDR2 LQKENI. The ends were cut back, 0 bases at V and 5 bases at J, with 8 bases in the middle. The CDR3 consists of 13 residues. CDR3 sequence reads: CASSPPSGNEQYF. The CDR3 DNA sequence: TGTGCCAGCTCACCACCGTCAGGGAACGAGCAGTACTTC. The full variable domain, in which reference TRBV18 and TRBJ2-7 provide the parts outside the CDR3, is NAGVMQNPRHLVRRRGQEARLRCSPMKGHSHVYWYRQLPEEGLKFMVYLQKENIIDESGMPKERFSAEFPKEGPSILRIQQVVRGDSAAYFCASSPPSGNEQYFGPGTRLTVT.

CDR3 DNA: TGTGCCAGCAGTGAAAATGGGCAGGGAAGGTATCAGCCCCAGCATTTT. Amino acids: CASSENGQGRYQPQHF. The chain joins TRBV6-1 to TRBJ1-5; D possibly corresponds to TRBD1 (5 bases). The V gene lost 2 bases and the J gene lost 5 bases, with 16 bases spanning the gap. The CDR3 extends over 16 amino acids. Germline V lookup: CDR1 MNHNS, CDR2 SASEGT.

V gene TRBV18 combines with J gene TRBJ1-5; 9 nucleotides line up with TRBD1. Trimming took 3 bases from V and 3 from J; bases not matched to a gene: 3. This CDR3 comprises 15 residues. Germline V gene data show CDR1 as KGHSH and CDR2 as LQKENI. The CDR3 loop is CASSPGQGPNQPQHF. The CDR3 nucleotides are TGTGCCAGCTCACCGGGACAGGGTCCCAATCAGCCCCAGCATTTT.

This clone has just one count. V and J are TRBV30 and TRBJ1-2, with D tentatively TRBD1 (5 bases). Germline V gene lookup returns CDR1 GTSNPN and CDR2 SVGIG (reference sequence). CDR3 size: 11 residues. Trimming pared 5 bases from V and 9 bases from J, leaving 13 bases between. CDR3 DNA: TGTGCCTGGTATCGGGACTCACGCTACACCTTC. It specifies CAWYRDSRYTF.

The rearrangement links TRBV18 to TRBJ2-7; TRBD2 matches 9 bases. Germline lookup yields CDR1 KGHSH and CDR2 LQKENI. Trimming took 3 bases from V and 2 from J; bases not matched to a gene: 8. CDR3 size: 16 residues. For the CDR3, the DNA is TGTGCCAGCTCACCGGCGGTAGCGGGGGAGACCTACGAGCAGTACTTC. Its protein product is CASSPAVAGETYEQYF. Using reference TRBV18 and TRBJ2-7 for the parts outside the CDR3, the full variable domain is NAGVMQNPRHLVRRRGQEARLRCSPMKGHSHVYWYRQLPEEGLKFMVYLQKENIIDESGMPKERFSAEFPKEGPSILRIQQVVRGDSAAYFCASSPAVAGETYEQYFGPGTRLTVT.

The genes are TRBV30 and TRBJ1-2, with TRBD1 identical over 9 bases. The CDR3 extends over 14 amino acids. CDR1 and CDR2 from the germline V gene are GTSNPN and SVGIG (reference sequence). The trim removed 5 bases at V and 4 bases at J, leaving 8 bases unmatched. DNA for the CDR3: TGTGCCTGGGCCCGGGACAGGGTCGTCTATGGCTACACCTTC. It codes for CAWARDRVVYGYTF.

V is TRBV4-2 and J is TRBJ2-7, with 8 bases that match TRBD1. CDR3 length equals 14 residues. Germline V gene lookup returns CDR1 LGHNA and CDR2 YNFKEQ. V gave up 0 bases and J gave up 6 bases; unmatched junction bases: 4. The CDR3 sequence is CASSQEGRGREQYF. In DNA, the CDR3 is TGTGCCAGCAGCCAAGAAGGCAGGGGGCGCGAGCAGTACTTC.

The V call is TRBV6-1, the J call TRBJ2-7; weak D call: TRBD2 (6 bases). Germline loops: CDR1 MNHNS, CDR2 SASEGT. V was trimmed by 1 base and J by 7 bases, leaving 11 bases between them. CDR3 length equals 13 residues. CDR3 nucleotides: TGTGCCAGCAGTGAAGGGGGGGTTTGGGAGCAGTACTTC. This encodes CASSEGGVWEQYF.

The chain is built from TRBV10-1 and TRBJ2-5; TRBD1 might be the D (5 bases). V was clipped by 0 bases and J by 4 bases, with 15 bases between them. The germline gives CDR1 WNHNN, CDR2 SYGVQD (reference sequence). CDR3 size: 16 residues. The CDR3 sequence is CASSESGQGLLETQYF. The DNA for the CDR3 is TGCGCCAGCAGTGAGTCGGGGCAGGGCTTGCTAGAGACCCAGTACTTC.